Listed below are T cell receptor beta chains from one sample, sequenced in a study of T cell repertoires in cytomegalovirus infection. Each CDR3 protein gets one entry after TCRdb re-called the reads with MiXCR. This table holds a few hundred thousand distinct CDR3 sequences, roughly 25% found once. Their antigen targets remain unknown. Here the sequenced sample was cultured PBMCs, taken from culture after CMV antigen stimulation. These receptors were taken from a human donor in good health (CMV status not recorded). Some clones in this sample may be carry-over from other donors' samples. Each CDR3 is given with its conserved first and last residue. D genes are given only for firm matches. A clone size is listed for some rows: how often the clone was seen (once, few, many), or a class if it is expanded.

TRBD1	few	TRBV6-2/TRBV6-3	TRBJ1-5	CASTFQGADQPQHF	TGTGCCAGCACTTTTCAGGGGGCAGATCAGCCCCAGCATTTT
.	few	TRBV7-8	TRBJ2-1	CASSLGSLDIKQFF	TGTGCCAGCAGCTTAGGGAGCCTGGACATTAAGCAGTTCTTC
.	.	TRBV19	TRBJ2-5	CASSSLRASHQETQYF	TGTGCCAGTAGTAGCCTAAGGGCTAGCCACCAAGAGACCCAGTACTTC
.	.	TRBV19	TRBJ1-3	CASSSPPGASGNTIYF	TGTGCCAGTAGTAGTCCCCCGGGGGCCTCTGGAAACACCATATATTTT
TRBD2	.	TRBV20-1	TRBJ2-7	CSARALGTSGYEQYF	TGCAGTGCTAGAGCCCTAGGGACTAGTGGATACGAGCAGTACTTC
.	.	TRBV27	TRBJ2-1	CASSFSYSYNEQFF	TGTGCCAGCAGTTTTTCCTACTCCTACAATGAGCAGTTCTTC
TRBD2	.	TRBV28	TRBJ2-7	CASSFLAGGNEQYF	TGTGCCAGCAGTTTCCTAGCGGGAGGCAACGAGCAGTACTTC
TRBD2	few	TRBV19	TRBJ2-7	CASSARLAGDYGEQYF	TGTGCCAGTAGTGCTAGATTGGCGGGAGACTATGGGGAGCAGTACTTC
.	.	TRBV6-1	TRBJ2-7	CASRPLGDPSSYEQYF	TGTGCCAGCAGGCCCCTCGGGGACCCGAGCTCCTACGAGCAGTACTTC
TRBD2	few	TRBV7-2	TRBJ2-1	CASSTELAGGSLSYNEQFF	TGTGCCAGCAGCACCGAACTAGCGGGAGGCTCTCTCTCCTACAATGAGCAGTTCTTC
TRBD2	.	TRBV6-1	TRBJ2-3	CASSEPLRLAGPSTDTQYF	TGTGCCAGCAGTGAACCTCTCCGACTAGCGGGACCTAGCACAGATACGCAGTATTTT
.	.	TRBV7-9	TRBJ2-5	CASNRVDETQYF	TGTGCCAGCAACAGGGTGGACGAGACCCAGTACTTC
TRBD2	few	TRBV7-2	TRBJ2-3	CASSSGTSGISTQYF	TGTGCCAGCAGCTCCGGGACTAGCGGGATTAGTACGCAGTATTTT
TRBD2	few	TRBV12-3/TRBV12-4	TRBJ2-2	CASSLGQREMYTGELFF	TGTGCCAGCAGTTTAGGCCAGCGGGAGATGTACACCGGGGAGCTGTTTTTT
TRBD2	many	TRBV6-2/TRBV6-3	TRBJ2-1	CASSYAGEAYNEQFF	TGTGCCAGCAGTTACGCGGGAGAAGCCTACAATGAGCAGTTCTTC
.	.	TRBV27	TRBJ1-1	CASKQVRRNTEAFF	TGTGCCTCCAAACAGGTTCGTAGGAACACTGAAGCTTTCTTT
TRBD1	many	TRBV7-2	TRBJ2-7	CASSPGQTIYEQYF	TGTGCCAGCAGCCCGGGACAGACTATTTACGAGCAGTACTTC
TRBD2	many	TRBV6-2/TRBV6-3	TRBJ2-1	CASSYSILSGLASEQFF	TGTGCCAGCAGTTACTCGATTCTCTCCGGACTAGCGAGTGAGCAGTTCTTC
.	many	TRBV9	TRBJ1-1	CASSVVETARTEAFF	TGTGCCAGCAGCGTAGTAGAGACGGCACGGACTGAAGCTTTCTTT
.	many	TRBV7-2	TRBJ2-7	CASSNRYEQYF	TGTGCCAGCAGCAACAGGTACGAGCAGTACTTC
TRBD2	few	TRBV5-5	TRBJ2-1	CASSWTGTSSEQFF	TGTGCCAGCAGCTGGACCGGGACTAGCAGTGAGCAGTTCTTC
.	many	TRBV4-2	TRBJ1-6	CASSQEATTRNSPLHF	TGTGCCAGCAGCCAAGAGGCGACGACGAGGAATTCACCCCTCCACTTT
.	many	TRBV27	TRBJ2-7	CASSLSRGVRYPYEQYF	TGTGCCAGCAGTTTATCGCGAGGGGTCCGATATCCCTACGAGCAGTACTTC
.	.	TRBV7-8	TRBJ2-6	CASSLARRAGRSGANVLTF	TGTGCCAGCAGCTTAGCGCGGCGGGCGGGGCGGTCTGGGGCCAACGTCCTGACTTTC
.	once	TRBV29-1	TRBJ1-1	CSVDLAGSTEAFF	TGCAGCGTTGATCTGGCAGGGTCAACTGAAGCTTTCTTT
.	.	TRBV7-2	TRBJ2-3	CASTPLGTSTDTQYF	TGTGCCAGCACCCCGCTGGGGACAAGCACAGATACGCAGTATTTT
.	few	TRBV7-2	TRBJ1-4	CASSLAFLDRGMSEKLFF	TGTGCCAGCAGCTTAGCTTTCCTGGACAGAGGAATGTCTGAAAAACTGTTTTTT
TRBD2	.	TRBV7-3	TRBJ2-7	CASSIGTSETYEQYF	TGTGCCAGCAGCATAGGGACTAGCGAGACCTACGAGCAGTACTTC
.	.	TRBV28	TRBJ1-1	CASSPGQTLEAFF	TGTGCCAGCAGCCCGGGCCAAACGCTTGAAGCTTTCTTT
TRBD2	few	TRBV7-8	TRBJ2-1	CASSSPGLAVDEQFF	TGTGCCAGCAGCTCTCCGGGACTAGCGGTGGATGAGCAGTTCTTC
.	.	TRBV25-1	TRBJ2-1	CASSELIVQDSEQFF	TGTGCCAGCAGTGAATTAATCGTGCAGGACTCTGAGCAGTTCTTC
TRBD2	.	TRBV7-6	TRBJ2-1	CASSTASGSWDEQFF	TGTGCCAGCAGCACAGCTAGCGGGAGTTGGGATGAGCAGTTCTTC
TRBD1	.	TRBV28	TRBJ1-2	CASSLAGQGRGGYTF	TGTGCCAGCAGTTTGGCGGGACAGGGGCGAGGGGGCTACACCTTC
.	.	TRBV12-5	TRBJ2-1	CASGLKRENEQFF	TGTGCTAGTGGTTTGAAGAGGGAGAATGAGCAGTTCTTC
TRBD2	.	TRBV14	TRBJ2-1	CASSQGGSSAEQFF	TGTGCCAGCAGCCAAGGCGGGAGCTCCGCTGAGCAGTTCTTC
.	few	TRBV12-3/TRBV12-4	TRBJ2-2	CASSPAGSGELFF	TGTGCCAGCAGTCCCGCCGGATCCGGGGAGCTGTTTTTT
.	.	TRBV6-2/TRBV6-3	TRBJ2-7	CASSSANGRYNEQYF	TGTGCCAGCAGTTCCGCGAACGGGAGATACAACGAGCAGTACTTC
.	.	TRBV28	TRBJ2-1	CASKLSSYNEQFF	TGTGCCAGCAAGCTCAGCTCCTACAATGAGCAGTTCTTC
.	many	TRBV7-9	TRBJ2-3	CASSRTALQDTQYF	TGTGCCAGCAGCCGGACCGCGTTGCAAGATACGCAGTATTTT
.	few	TRBV11-2	TRBJ1-1	CASSFTGQTEAFF	TGTGCCAGCAGCTTTACAGGGCAGACTGAAGCTTTCTTT
.	.	TRBV12-3/TRBV12-4	TRBJ2-2	CASTFAISSNTGELFF	TGTGCCAGCACCTTCGCCATCTCCTCGAACACCGGGGAGCTGTTTTTT
.	many	TRBV28	TRBJ1-5	CASSMNRNQPQHF	TGTGCCAGCAGCATGAACAGGAATCAGCCCCAGCATTTT
TRBD1	few	TRBV27	TRBJ2-5	CASSFTGVQETQYF	TGTGCCAGCAGTTTTACAGGGGTCCAAGAGACCCAGTACTTC